These T cell receptor beta chains were read from a single sample in a study of T cell responses to AZD1222 COVID-19 vaccine. TCRdb's copy holds only in-frame clones and misses some; the assay was immunoSEQ multiplex PCR. The table includes 90,000 to 120,000 clones, about 88% detected once. Material: peripheral blood, obtained on day 0 of AZD1222 vaccination. These receptors were obtained from an adult in good health. Each CDR3 is given with its conserved first and last residue. Fields, in order: D gene, J gene, V gene, clone size, CDR3 protein, CDR3 DNA. D genes are given only for firm matches. Clone size is stated in some rows and not others, as once, few, many or a class when expanded.

d_call: NA; j_call: TRBJ1-1; v_call: TRBV18; clone_size: NA; cdr3_aa: CASSPRDGEAFF; cdr3_nt: TGTGCCAGCTCACCACGGGACGGTGAAGCTTTCTTT
d_call: TRBD1; j_call: TRBJ2-1; v_call: TRBV7-9; clone_size: NA; cdr3_aa: CASSLGQGDEQFF; cdr3_nt: TGTGCCAGCAGCTTGGGACAGGGAGATGAGCAGTTCTTC
d_call: NA; j_call: TRBJ1-3; v_call: TRBV11-3; clone_size: NA; cdr3_aa: CASSHPEGSIYF; cdr3_nt: TGTGCCAGCAGCCACCCGGAGGGGTCCATATATTTT
d_call: TRBD1; j_call: TRBJ1-2; v_call: TRBV18; clone_size: few; cdr3_aa: CASSPSPTGTGGYGYTF; cdr3_nt: TGTGCCAGCTCACCTTCCCCAACCGGGACAGGGGGATATGGCTACACCTTC
d_call: NA; j_call: TRBJ2-1; v_call: TRBV13; clone_size: NA; cdr3_aa: CASSLEILQGEQFF; cdr3_nt: TGTGCCAGCAGCTTAGAGATCTTACAGGGTGAGCAGTTCTTC
d_call: NA; j_call: TRBJ2-7; v_call: TRBV3-1/TRBV3-2; clone_size: NA; cdr3_aa: CASSQGPYSSSYEQYF; cdr3_nt: TGTGCCAGCAGCCAAGGTCCGTACAGTAGCTCCTACGAGCAGTACTTC
d_call: NA; j_call: TRBJ1-1; v_call: TRBV5-1; clone_size: NA; cdr3_aa: CASSAKRLNMNTEAFF; cdr3_nt: TGCGCCAGCAGCGCCAAACGTTTGAACATGAACACTGAAGCTTTCTTT
d_call: NA; j_call: TRBJ2-4; v_call: TRBV6-2/TRBV6-3; clone_size: NA; cdr3_aa: CASSYKGPAGKNIQYF; cdr3_nt: TGTGCCAGCAGTTATAAGGGCCCAGCAGGCAAAAACATTCAGTACTTC
d_call: NA; j_call: TRBJ2-5; v_call: TRBV5-1; clone_size: NA; cdr3_aa: CASSALSGQSGETQYF; cdr3_nt: TGCGCCAGCAGCGCCCTCAGCGGCCAGTCGGGAGAGACCCAGTACTTC
d_call: TRBD1; j_call: TRBJ2-5; v_call: TRBV3-1/TRBV3-2; clone_size: NA; cdr3_aa: CASSQVQGSKETQYF; cdr3_nt: TGTGCCAGCAGCCAAGTACAGGGGTCAAAAGAGACCCAGTACTTC
d_call: NA; j_call: TRBJ2-7; v_call: TRBV6-5; clone_size: NA; cdr3_aa: CASSSTMGYEQYF; cdr3_nt: TGTGCCAGCAGCTCCACAATGGGTTACGAGCAGTACTTC
d_call: TRBD2; j_call: TRBJ2-5; v_call: TRBV27; clone_size: once; cdr3_aa: CASSSWASGVQETQYF; cdr3_nt: TGTGCCAGCAGCTCGTGGGCTAGCGGGGTCCAAGAGACCCAGTACTTC
d_call: NA; j_call: TRBJ1-1; v_call: TRBV19; clone_size: NA; cdr3_aa: CASSIGRDTEAFF; cdr3_nt: TGTGCCAGTAGTATAGGCAGGGACACTGAAGCTTTCTTT
d_call: NA; j_call: TRBJ1-6; v_call: TRBV19; clone_size: few; cdr3_aa: CASSGSRSSYNSPLHF; cdr3_nt: TGTGCCAGTAGTGGCAGCAGGAGCTCCTATAATTCACCCCTCCACTTT
d_call: TRBD1; j_call: TRBJ2-5; v_call: TRBV9; clone_size: NA; cdr3_aa: CASSLRGQGGEQYF; cdr3_nt: TGTGCCAGCAGCTTACGAGGACAGGGCGGTGAGCAGTACTTC
d_call: NA; j_call: TRBJ1-2; v_call: TRBV19; clone_size: few; cdr3_aa: CASSVTGTEYGYTF; cdr3_nt: TGTGCCAGTAGTGTCACCGGGACGGAGTATGGCTACACCTTC
d_call: NA; j_call: TRBJ1-2; v_call: TRBV10-3; clone_size: NA; cdr3_aa: CAISVNRLNGYTF; cdr3_nt: TGTGCCATCAGTGTCAACAGGTTAAATGGCTACACCTTC
d_call: NA; j_call: TRBJ1-1; v_call: TRBV19; clone_size: NA; cdr3_aa: CASKVVMNTEAFF; cdr3_nt: TGTGCCAGTAAGGTGGTGATGAACACTGAAGCTTTCTTT
d_call: TRBD1; j_call: TRBJ2-1; v_call: TRBV19; clone_size: many; cdr3_aa: CASSISIGRGTGVYNEQFF; cdr3_nt: TGTGCCAGTAGTATTTCTATAGGCCGGGGGACAGGGGTTTACAATGAGCAGTTCTTC
d_call: NA; j_call: TRBJ1-1; v_call: TRBV5-1; clone_size: NA; cdr3_aa: CASSRGDLNTEAFF; cdr3_nt: TGCGCCAGCAGTCGGGGGGACTTGAACACTGAAGCTTTCTTT
d_call: NA; j_call: TRBJ2-5; v_call: TRBV6-5; clone_size: NA; cdr3_aa: CASSYLQTQYF; cdr3_nt: TGTGCCAGCAGTTACCTGCAGACCCAGTACTTC
d_call: NA; j_call: TRBJ2-3; v_call: TRBV3-1/TRBV3-2; clone_size: NA; cdr3_aa: CASSQGGDTQYF; cdr3_nt: TGTGCCAGCAGCCAAGGAGGAGATACGCAGTATTTT
d_call: NA; j_call: TRBJ1-2; v_call: TRBV9; clone_size: NA; cdr3_aa: CASSEQGSGYGYTF; cdr3_nt: TGTGCCAGCAGCGAGCAGGGGTCCGGCTATGGCTACACCTTC
d_call: NA; j_call: TRBJ2-2; v_call: TRBV11-3; clone_size: NA; cdr3_aa: CASSLGTGELFF; cdr3_nt: TGTGCCAGCAGCTTAGGGACCGGGGAGCTGTTTTTT
d_call: NA; j_call: TRBJ1-5; v_call: TRBV6-2/TRBV6-3; clone_size: NA; cdr3_aa: CASSYTGYNQPQHF; cdr3_nt: TGTGCCAGCAGTTACACAGGCTACAATCAGCCCCAGCATTTT
d_call: NA; j_call: TRBJ1-6; v_call: TRBV29-1; clone_size: NA; cdr3_aa: CSVVLSGGPLHF; cdr3_nt: TGCAGCGTTGTTTTGTCCGGAGGGCCCCTCCACTTT
d_call: NA; j_call: TRBJ1-1; v_call: TRBV15; clone_size: NA; cdr3_aa: CATSPRDYWGKGNTEAFF; cdr3_nt: TGTGCCACCAGCCCCAGGGACTATTGGGGCAAAGGGAACACTGAAGCTTTCTTT
d_call: NA; j_call: TRBJ2-3; v_call: TRBV5-4; clone_size: NA; cdr3_aa: CASSYGTHGDTQYF; cdr3_nt: TGTGCCAGCAGCTACGGGACTCACGGGGATACGCAGTATTTT
d_call: NA; j_call: TRBJ1-5; v_call: TRBV10-3; clone_size: once; cdr3_aa: CAVSGHGGNQPQHF; cdr3_nt: TGTGCCGTTTCGGGTCATGGGGGCAATCAGCCCCAGCATTTT
d_call: NA; j_call: TRBJ1-5; v_call: TRBV6-5; clone_size: NA; cdr3_aa: CASSFGRGNQPQHF; cdr3_nt: TGTGCCAGCAGTTTTGGCAGGGGCAATCAGCCCCAGCATTTT
d_call: NA; j_call: TRBJ1-6; v_call: TRBV6-5; clone_size: NA; cdr3_aa: CASSQDYNSPLHF; cdr3_nt: TGTGCCAGCAGTCAGGATTATAATTCACCCCTCCACTTT
d_call: TRBD1; j_call: TRBJ1-5; v_call: TRBV6-2/TRBV6-3; clone_size: NA; cdr3_aa: CASSYLQGGQPQHF; cdr3_nt: TGTGCCAGCAGTTACCTACAGGGGGGTCAGCCCCAGCATTTT
d_call: NA; j_call: TRBJ2-3; v_call: TRBV5-1; clone_size: NA; cdr3_aa: CASSFSGSDTQYF; cdr3_nt: TGCGCCAGCAGCTTTTCGGGGTCAGATACGCAGTATTTT
d_call: TRBD1; j_call: TRBJ2-7; v_call: TRBV11-2; clone_size: NA; cdr3_aa: CASGGTGGREQYF; cdr3_nt: TGTGCCAGCGGGGGGACAGGGGGTCGAGAGCAGTACTTC
d_call: TRBD1; j_call: TRBJ2-7; v_call: TRBV11-3; clone_size: NA; cdr3_aa: CASSLGSYSGGLVEQYF; cdr3_nt: TGTGCCAGCAGCTTAGGATCGTACTCAGGGGGCTTGGTCGAGCAGTACTTC
d_call: TRBD2; j_call: TRBJ2-3; v_call: TRBV5-1; clone_size: NA; cdr3_aa: CASSFLRERGDTQYF; cdr3_nt: TGCGCCAGCAGCTTCTTGCGGGAGAGGGGAGATACGCAGTATTTT
d_call: TRBD1; j_call: TRBJ1-1; v_call: TRBV6-5; clone_size: few; cdr3_aa: CASSLGQGQEGAFF; cdr3_nt: TGTGCCAGCAGTTTGGGACAGGGACAAGAAGGAGCTTTCTTT
d_call: NA; j_call: TRBJ1-2; v_call: TRBV9; clone_size: NA; cdr3_aa: CASHPGQGNYGYTF; cdr3_nt: TGTGCCAGCCACCCGGGGCAGGGGAACTATGGCTACACCTTC
d_call: NA; j_call: TRBJ1-3; v_call: TRBV19; clone_size: NA; cdr3_aa: CASSIVGAPRKYF; cdr3_nt: TGTGCCAGTAGTATAGTAGGGGCGCCACGGAAATATTTT
d_call: NA; j_call: TRBJ1-1; v_call: TRBV5-6; clone_size: NA; cdr3_aa: CASSLGGYGTEAFF; cdr3_nt: TGTGCCAGCAGCTTGGGAGGATACGGGACTGAAGCTTTCTTT
d_call: NA; j_call: TRBJ1-5; v_call: TRBV6-5; clone_size: NA; cdr3_aa: CASSYSPQSNQPQHF; cdr3_nt: TGTGCCAGCAGTTACAGCCCACAGAGCAATCAGCCCCAGCATTTT
d_call: TRBD1; j_call: TRBJ1-1; v_call: TRBV19; clone_size: NA; cdr3_aa: CASSVTGQGDQRAFF; cdr3_nt: TGTGCCAGTAGTGTCACGGGACAGGGGGACCAGAGGGCTTTCTTT